This TCR beta chain emerged from a study of control samples from healthy donors and cancer patients. Data came from immunoSEQ multiplex PCR; TCRdb stores just in-frame clones and leaves some out. The repertoire consists of 150,000 or so clones, with about 94% occurring once and the leading ten covering approximately 15%. The sequencing sample was made of PBMCs. This clonotype originated in a man in his 60s with colorectal cancer.

The CDR3 spells CASSKGAGPNTEAFF. CDR3 DNA sequence: TGTGCCAGCAGCAAAGGCGCAGGGCCTAACACTGAAGCTTTCTTT. The V and J genes are TRBV21-1 and TRBJ1-1; the listed D gene, TRBD1, was not tested against the DNA. TRBV21-1 is a pseudogene. This CDR3 has 15 residues.